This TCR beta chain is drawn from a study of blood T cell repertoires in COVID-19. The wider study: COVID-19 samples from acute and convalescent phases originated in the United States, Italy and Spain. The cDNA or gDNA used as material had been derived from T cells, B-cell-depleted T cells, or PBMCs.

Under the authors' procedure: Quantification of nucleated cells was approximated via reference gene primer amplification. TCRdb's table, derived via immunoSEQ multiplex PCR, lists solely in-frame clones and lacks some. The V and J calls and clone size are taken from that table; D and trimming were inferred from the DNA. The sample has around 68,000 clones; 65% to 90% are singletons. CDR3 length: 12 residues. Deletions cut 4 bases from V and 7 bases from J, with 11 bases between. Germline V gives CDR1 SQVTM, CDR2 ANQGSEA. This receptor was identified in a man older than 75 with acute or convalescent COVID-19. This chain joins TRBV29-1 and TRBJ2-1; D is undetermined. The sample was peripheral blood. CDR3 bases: TGCAGCGTTGGGAGCGTCCGGAATGAGCAGTTCTTC. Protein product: CSVGSVRNEQFF.